The clone carrying this T cell receptor beta chain showed up many times. TCRdb reanalysed the 5' RACE reads using MiXCR and keeps one entry per CDR3 protein. The data show 65,000 to 90,000 distinct CDR3 sequences, 5% seen once. This sample stems from a study of T cells of healthy individuals. The CDR3 has 13 amino acids. Trimming took 3 bases from V and 3 from J, leaving 7 bases between them. Germline V gene sequence: CDR1 SGHKS, CDR2 YYEKEE (reference sequence). The chain has TRBV5-5 and TRBJ2-1; tentative D call: TRBD2 (5 bases). The sequence was collected from a female donor in good health. The CDR3 sequence: CASSYDYYNEQFF. CDR3 bases: TGTGCCAGCAGCTACGACTACTACAATGAGCAGTTCTTC.